This TCR beta chain comes out of a study of shared clonotypes between healthy human individuals (dated by TCRdb to the early 2020s). About the full investigation: The cohort comprised two women and a few men aged 18 to 49 years. Blood TCR repertoires of four to six healthy adults were deeply sequenced to estimate repertoire size and the extent of clonotype sharing between individuals. For each donor, three plates each were used for CD4 naive and CD4 memory, two plates were used for CD8 naive, and one plate was used for CD8 memory. Libraries were prepared and TCR repertoires were sequenced by different laboratories using diverse techniques, in order to increase sequencing depth and limit assay-specific biases. Leukapheresis yielded between about 0.85 and 10 billion PBMCs per donor. Paper-wide results and their limitations: Pairwise subsampling led to the expectation that sequencing depth would affect the degree of clonotype sharing among donors. Sampling was restricted to blood, and TCR repertoires in tissue are likely to differ from TCR repertoires in blood. Even with the large sequencing depth, rarefaction of the sorted-subset datasets indicated that sequencing was incomplete. Approximately 4.8% of naive CD4, 3.5% of naive CD8, about 2.4% of memory CD4, and 0.4% of memory CD8 clonotypes were shared across a few donors. Compared with non-shared clonotypes, the clonotypes found in all four sorted-subset donors had higher generation probabilities. Because the study included a small number of donors, the genetic and exposure-history diversity represented was limited. Larger estimated clonotype richness was generally found for naive subsets than for memory subsets.

For the CD8 naive samples, CD45RO-negative cells were positively selected for CCR7, yielding a CD45RA+CCR7+ population from which TemRA cells were excluded. The donors were healthy, HIV-negative adults with no recently reported acute infections or vaccinations. Only Caucasian adults living in Nashville, Tennessee, USA were represented among the donors. After blood collection by leukapheresis, PBMCs were isolated using Ficoll-Histopaque density gradient centrifugation and then cryopreserved in the vapor phase of liquid nitrogen. Purity and quantity of every magnetically sorted T cell population were checked by analytical flow cytometry. Genomic DNA was isolated from every sorted fraction and measured by UV absorbance on a Nanodrop 2000c. Trimming costs V 7 bases and J 6 bases, and their ends lie 15 bases apart. CDR1 is given as MNHEY and CDR2 as SVGAGI, both from the germline V gene. From the cysteine up to the phenylalanine, the CDR3 has a length of 13 residues. Of the read, only the CDR3 DNA is kept; its 39 bases are in frame from base 1.

To note about this clone: It has no known antigen specificity. No base quality values were provided; no much bigger clone lies one nucleotide off.

Using the deep immunoSEQ assay, multiplex PCR amplified TCR CDR3 regions from genomic DNA. Genomic DNA extracted from each cell subset was distributed evenly over all wells of several immunoSEQ 96-well plates, and each plate served as one replicate. For sorted subsets, about 220 ng of genomic DNA, equivalent to around 31,000 T cell genomes, went into each replicate PCR. Purified libraries were measured with a Qubit 3.0 fluorometer, size-checked on a Bioanalyzer 2100, and measured again with the KAPA Library Quantification kit. Each immunoSEQ 96-well plate was sequenced on its own single-read 150-cycle Illumina NextSeq 550 flow cell. The study's processing was this. Because only junctional sequences without quality scores were contained in the immunoSEQ output, filtering matching that applied to full-length reads could not be performed. Sequences were annotated with PyIR, a Python wrapper for IgBLAST v1.9, and V/J genes and CDR3 were assigned using IMGT germline references. Reads were removed for weak V/J assignments (E-value above 1e-6), missing CDR3, stop codons, out-of-frame junctions, or ambiguous translated residues. V3J clonotypes were defined as sequences sharing the same inferred V gene, J gene, and CDR3 amino acid sequence. Percentage overlap between repertoires was computed as shared unique clonotypes divided by the size of the smaller repertoire. Repertoire richness was assessed with RTK rarefaction, the Chao1 estimator, and Recon v2.1 estimates of unobserved clonotypes. For all TCRbeta clonotypes obtained by the gDNA method from four donors, generation probabilities were computed with OLGA. The table comes from immuneACCESS by way of TCRdb, which keeps in-frame sequences with V and J called. Part of the clones is missing from these tables; in studies checked, under half for an unresolved V gene and the rest for unknown reasons. The V and J calls and clone size were taken over from that table, and D and trimming were inferred from the DNA. The sample table holds 660,000 or so clones, of which 90% to 97% were seen once. More than 0.085% of the sample comes from the top ten.

The receptor comes from a woman aged 30 to 39 in good health. The chain is made from TRBV6-5 and TRBJ1-2; no D gene call is confident. Material: naive CD8+ T cells sorted from blood. This sample's cell subset or site label indicates: CD45RA+CCR7+. The CDR3 protein sequence reads: CASTDFPFNGYTF. The nucleotides are TGTGCCAGCACCGACTTCCCTTTTAATGGCTACACCTTC.